This TCR beta chain was sequenced for a study of vaccination and CD4 T cells after COVID-19. About the study: Convalescents were six males and four females, two of them Hispanic. In the control cultures, a CEFX pool, an HIV-1 Nef pool, or no peptide was supplied. Overlapping SARS-CoV-2, HCoV-NL63, HCoV-OC43 and HCoV-229E spike peptides stimulated the cells. Study-level findings and limits: Only post-vaccination samples contained a median approximately 84% of the reactive clones in convalescent patients.

Concerning this clonotype itself: What it recognizes is unknown.

Sequenced with the Oncomine TCR Beta short-read assay was DNA taken from cultured CD4+ T cells. TCRdb reanalysed the PCR reads using MiXCR and keeps one entry per CDR3 protein. The sample includes more than 13,000 distinct CDR3 sequences, approximately 28% of them seen just once. Stated treatment: approximately nine-day PBMC culture with coronavirus spike peptide pools or control peptides (ViraFEST assay). Trimming took 2 bases from V and 3 from J, leaving 14 bases between them. Looked up from germline, CDR1 is SGHTA and CDR2 is FQGNSA. This CDR3 contains 15 residues. The sequence was obtained from a human donor with COVID-19. Sequenced: cultured CD4+ T cells from blood. The J gene is TRBJ2-7, the V gene TRBV7-2, with a weak D call TRBD1 (6 bases). CDR3: CASSLNTGKFYEQYF. The CDR3 DNA sequence: TGTGCCAGCAGCTTAAATACAGGGAAATTCTACGAGCAGTACTTC.